What follows describes a single TCR beta chain. This sample is part of a study of blood T cell repertoires in COVID-19. About the study: The cDNA or gDNA used as material had been derived from T cells, B-cell-depleted T cells, or PBMCs.

Those enrolled, adults aged about 18 to 89 years, came from 25 or so US areas. V dropped 0 bases and J dropped 4; count of bases not matched to a gene: 10. Germline loops: CDR1 MRHNA, CDR2 SNTAGT. There are 18 residues in the CDR3. Sequencing was performed with immunoSEQ multiplex PCR; in TCRdb, only in-frame clones are kept and a portion is missing. The sample lists roughly 180,000 clones; approximately 87% were seen once. This sequence joins TRBV6-4 and TRBJ2-1; 9 bases fit TRBD1. Sequences were obtained from PBMCs or T cells enriched from blood (not recorded which). This TCR came from a woman in her 50s who had recovered from COVID-19. DNA of the CDR3: TGTGCCAGCAGTGACTCGCTTTTTGGACAGGGGCTATACAATGAGCAGTTCTTC. The encoded protein is CASSDSLFGQGLYNEQFF.